A selection of T cell receptor beta chains follows, all from one sample in a study of blood T cells in healthy people across ages. TCRdb re-analysed the 5' RACE reads in MiXCR, keeping a single row per CDR3 protein. Among about 1.1 million distinct CDR3 sequences listed, 35% to 40% were seen once. Material for sequencing was blood. These receptors were taken from a man aged 18 to 30 in good health. Each CDR3 is given without its conserved first and last residue.

j_call v_call cdr3_aa
TRBJ2-5 TRBV9 ASSPLPGYNEQY
TRBJ1-2 TRBV7-9 ASSWDGDGRDNYGYT
TRBJ1-4 TRBV13 ASSGPGTDNEKLF
TRBJ2-1 TRBV5-5 ASSLNPGGNNEQF
TRBJ2-1 TRBV4-2 ASSQFPQGSKYNEQF
TRBJ2-5 TRBV4-3 ASSQDPKPSGTQY
TRBJ2-5 TRBV28 ASSSSDREETQY
TRBJ1-4 TRBV20-1 SASTSGGEEKLF
TRBJ1-1 TRBV4-3 ASSQGVTRGGWNTEAF
TRBJ1-4 TRBV6-5 ASSRDGATNEKLF
TRBJ2-1 TRBV6-5 ASSVDPGGEHNEQF
TRBJ1-1 TRBV20-1 SALGGSVEAF